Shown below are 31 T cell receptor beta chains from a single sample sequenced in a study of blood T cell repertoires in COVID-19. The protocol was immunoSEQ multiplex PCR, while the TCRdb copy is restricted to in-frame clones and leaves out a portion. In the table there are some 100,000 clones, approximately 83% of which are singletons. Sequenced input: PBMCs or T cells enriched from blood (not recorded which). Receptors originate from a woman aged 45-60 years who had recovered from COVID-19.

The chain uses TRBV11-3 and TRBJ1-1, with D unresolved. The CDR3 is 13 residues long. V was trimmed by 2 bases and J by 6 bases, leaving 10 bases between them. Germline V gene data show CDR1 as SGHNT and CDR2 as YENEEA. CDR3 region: CASSLFPGAEAFF. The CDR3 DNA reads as TGTGCCAGCAGCTTATTCCCGGGAGCTGAAGCTTTCTTT.

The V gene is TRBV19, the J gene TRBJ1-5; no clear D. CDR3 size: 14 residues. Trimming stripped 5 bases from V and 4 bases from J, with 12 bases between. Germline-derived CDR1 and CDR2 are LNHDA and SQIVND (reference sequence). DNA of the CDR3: TGTGCCAGTAGTCCAACAGTATGGAATCAGCCCCAGCATTTT. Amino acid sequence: CASSPTVWNQPQHF.

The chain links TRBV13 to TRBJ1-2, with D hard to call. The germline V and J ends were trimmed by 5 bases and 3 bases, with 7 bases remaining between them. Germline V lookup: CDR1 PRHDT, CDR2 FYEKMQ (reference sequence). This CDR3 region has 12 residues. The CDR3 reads CASSTQDYGYTF. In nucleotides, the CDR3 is TGTGCCAGCAGCACACAAGACTATGGCTACACCTTC.

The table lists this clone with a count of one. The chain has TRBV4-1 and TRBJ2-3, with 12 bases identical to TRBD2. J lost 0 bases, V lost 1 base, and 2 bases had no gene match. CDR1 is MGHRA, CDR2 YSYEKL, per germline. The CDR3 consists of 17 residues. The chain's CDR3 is CASSQGGLAGSTDTQYF. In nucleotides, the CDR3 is TGCGCCAGCAGCCAAGGCGGACTAGCGGGGAGCACAGATACGCAGTATTTT.

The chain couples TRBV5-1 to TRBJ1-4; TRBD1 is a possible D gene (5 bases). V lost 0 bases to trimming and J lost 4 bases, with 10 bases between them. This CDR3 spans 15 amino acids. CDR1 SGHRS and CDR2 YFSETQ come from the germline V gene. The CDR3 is CASSLEAQDNEKLFF. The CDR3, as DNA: TGCGCCAGCAGCTTGGAAGCACAGGATAATGAAAAACTGTTTTTT.

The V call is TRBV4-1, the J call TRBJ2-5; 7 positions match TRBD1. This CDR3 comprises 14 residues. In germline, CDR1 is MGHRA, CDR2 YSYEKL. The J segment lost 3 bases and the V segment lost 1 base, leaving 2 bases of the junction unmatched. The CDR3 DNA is TGCGCCAGCAGCCAAGGACAGGGCGAAGAGACCCAGTACTTC. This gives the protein CASSQGQGEETQYF.

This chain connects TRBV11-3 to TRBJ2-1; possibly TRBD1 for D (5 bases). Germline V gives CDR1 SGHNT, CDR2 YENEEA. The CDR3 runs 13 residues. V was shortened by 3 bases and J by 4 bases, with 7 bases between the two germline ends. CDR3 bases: TGTGCCAGCAGCTTGACAGTTTACAATGAGCAGTTCTTC. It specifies CASSLTVYNEQFF.

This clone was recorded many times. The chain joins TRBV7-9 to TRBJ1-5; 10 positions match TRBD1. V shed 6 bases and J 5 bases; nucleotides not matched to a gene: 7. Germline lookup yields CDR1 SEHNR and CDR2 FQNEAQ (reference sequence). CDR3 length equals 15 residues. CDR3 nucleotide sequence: TGTGCCAGCAGTTCTACCGGGACAGGGGATCAGCCCCAGCATTTT. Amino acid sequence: CASSSTGTGDQPQHF.

The CDR3 DNA is TGTGCCAGCAGCTTAGTTAGCGGGGGCCCCTACGAGCAGTACTTC. It encodes CASSLVSGGPYEQYF. The gene calls are TRBV7-9 and TRBJ2-7; 9 nucleotides match TRBD2. V trimming: 1 base; J trimming: 2 bases; junction bases outside the gene matches: 3. This CDR3 is 15 amino acids long. CDR1 is SEHNR and CDR2 is FQNEAQ in the germline V gene (reference sequence).

The CDR3 DNA sequence: TGTGCCAGCAGCCTTAGCGGGAGGACAGTGGCAGATACGCAGTATTTT. Its translation is CASSLSGRTVADTQYF. The J gene is TRBJ2-3, the V gene TRBV5-6; TRBD2 aligns across 10 bases. The germline gives CDR1 SGHDT, CDR2 YYEEEE. V was clipped by 4 bases and J by 4 bases; unmatched bases: 9. The CDR3 has 16 residues. Full variable domain (remainder filled in from reference TRBV5-6 and TRBJ2-3): DAGVTQSPTHLIKTRGQQVTLRCSPKSGHDTVSWYQQALGQGPQFIFQYYEEEERQRGNFPDRFSGHQFPNYSSELNVNALLLGDSALYLCASSLSGRTVADTQYFGPGTRLTVL.

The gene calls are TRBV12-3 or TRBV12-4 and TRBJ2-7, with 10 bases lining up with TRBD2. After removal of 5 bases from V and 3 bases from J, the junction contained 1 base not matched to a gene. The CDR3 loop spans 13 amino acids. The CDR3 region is CASSSGRGYEQYF. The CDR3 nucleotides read TGTGCCAGCAGTAGCGGGAGGGGCTACGAGCAGTACTTC.

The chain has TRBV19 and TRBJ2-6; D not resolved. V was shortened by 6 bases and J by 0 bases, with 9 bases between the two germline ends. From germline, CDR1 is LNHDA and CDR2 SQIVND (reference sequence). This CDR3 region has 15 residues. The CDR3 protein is CASSGWSSGANVLTF. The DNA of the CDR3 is TGTGCCAGTAGCGGCTGGAGCTCTGGGGCCAACGTCCTGACTTTC.

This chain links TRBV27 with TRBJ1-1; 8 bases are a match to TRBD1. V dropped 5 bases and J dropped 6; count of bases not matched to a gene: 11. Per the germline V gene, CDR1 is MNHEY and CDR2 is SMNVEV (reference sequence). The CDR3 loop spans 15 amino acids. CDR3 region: CASSRQGAGYAEAFF. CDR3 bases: TGTGCCAGCAGTCGGCAGGGGGCAGGATACGCTGAAGCTTTCTTT.

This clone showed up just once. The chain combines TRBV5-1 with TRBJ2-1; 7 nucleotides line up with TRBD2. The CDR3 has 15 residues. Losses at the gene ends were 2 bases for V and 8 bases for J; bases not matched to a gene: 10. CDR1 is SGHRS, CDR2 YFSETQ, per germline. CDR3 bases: TGCGCCAGCAGCTTCTCCGCGGGGGAAATCGATGAGCAGTTCTTC. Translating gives CASSFSAGEIDEQFF. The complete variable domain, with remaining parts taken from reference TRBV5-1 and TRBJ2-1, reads KAGVTQTPRYLIKTRGQQVTLSCSPISGHRSVSWYQQTPGQGLQFLFEYFSETQRNKGNFPGRFSGRQFSNSRSEMNVSTLELGDSALYLCASSFSAGEIDEQFFGPGTRLTVL.

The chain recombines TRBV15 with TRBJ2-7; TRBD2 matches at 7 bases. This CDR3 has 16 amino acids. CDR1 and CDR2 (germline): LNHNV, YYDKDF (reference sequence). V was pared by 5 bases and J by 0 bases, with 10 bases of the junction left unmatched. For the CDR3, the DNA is TGTGCCACCAGCGACGGGGGGACGGACCTCTCCTACGAGCAGTACTTC. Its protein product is CATSDGGTDLSYEQYF. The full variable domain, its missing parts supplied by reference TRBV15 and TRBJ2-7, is DAMVIQNPRYQVTQFGKPVTLSCSQTLNHNVMYWYQQKSSQAPKLLFHYYDKDFNNEADTPDNFQSRRPNTSFCFLDIRSPGLGDTAMYLCATSDGGTDLSYEQYFGPGTRLTVT.

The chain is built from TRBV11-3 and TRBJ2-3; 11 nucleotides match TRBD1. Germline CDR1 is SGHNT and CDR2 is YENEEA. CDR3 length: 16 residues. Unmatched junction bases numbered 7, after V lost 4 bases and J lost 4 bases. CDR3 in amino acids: CASSSGQGAKADTQYF. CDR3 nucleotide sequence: TGTGCCAGCAGCTCAGGACAGGGGGCGAAGGCAGATACGCAGTATTTT.

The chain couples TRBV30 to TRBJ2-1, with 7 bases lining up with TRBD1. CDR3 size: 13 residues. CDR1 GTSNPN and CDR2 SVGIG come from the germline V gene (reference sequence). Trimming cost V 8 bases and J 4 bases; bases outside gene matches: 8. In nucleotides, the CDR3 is TGTGCCAGCGACAGGGTGGGGTACAATGAGCAGTTCTTC. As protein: CASDRVGYNEQFF. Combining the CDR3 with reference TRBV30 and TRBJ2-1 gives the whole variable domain SQTIHQWPATLVQPVGSPLSLECTVEGTSNPNLYWYRQAAGRGLQLLFYSVGIGQISSEVPQNLSASRPQDRQFILSSKKLLLSDSGFYLCASDRVGYNEQFFGPGTRLTVL.

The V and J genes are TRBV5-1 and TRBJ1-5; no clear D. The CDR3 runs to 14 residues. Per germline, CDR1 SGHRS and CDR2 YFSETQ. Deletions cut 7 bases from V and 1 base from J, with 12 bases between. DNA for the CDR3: TGCGCCAGCCGCCTCCAGGTAAGCAATCAGCCCCAGCATTTT. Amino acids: CASRLQVSNQPQHF.

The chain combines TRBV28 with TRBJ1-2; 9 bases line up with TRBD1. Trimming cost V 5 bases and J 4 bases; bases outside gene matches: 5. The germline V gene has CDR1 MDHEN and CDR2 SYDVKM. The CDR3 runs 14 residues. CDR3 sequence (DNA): TGTGCCAGCAGTACACAGGGGGCGGGCTATGGCTACACCTTC. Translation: CASSTQGAGYGYTF.

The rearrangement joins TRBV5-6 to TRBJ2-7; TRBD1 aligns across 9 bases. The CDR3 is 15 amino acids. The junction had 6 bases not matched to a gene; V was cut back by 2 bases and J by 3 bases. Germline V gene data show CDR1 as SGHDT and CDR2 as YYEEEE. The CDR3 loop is CASSLTGTGNYEQYF. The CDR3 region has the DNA TGTGCCAGCAGCTTAACCGGGACAGGGAACTACGAGCAGTACTTC. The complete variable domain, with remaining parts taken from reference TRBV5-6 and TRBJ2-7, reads DAGVTQSPTHLIKTRGQQVTLRCSPKSGHDTVSWYQQALGQGPQFIFQYYEEEERQRGNFPDRFSGHQFPNYSSELNVNALLLGDSALYLCASSLTGTGNYEQYFGPGTRLTVT.

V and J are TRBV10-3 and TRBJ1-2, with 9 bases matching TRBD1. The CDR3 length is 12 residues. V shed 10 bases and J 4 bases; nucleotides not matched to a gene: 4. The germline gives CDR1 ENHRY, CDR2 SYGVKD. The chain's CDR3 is CATLTGGYGYTF. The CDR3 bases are TGTGCCACTTTGACAGGGGGCTATGGCTACACCTTC.

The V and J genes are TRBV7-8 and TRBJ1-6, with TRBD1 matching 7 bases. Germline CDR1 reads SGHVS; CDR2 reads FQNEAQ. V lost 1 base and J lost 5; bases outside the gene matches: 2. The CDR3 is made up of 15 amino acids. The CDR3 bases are TGTGCCAGCAGCTTAGTAGGACAGGATAATTCACCCCTCCACTTT. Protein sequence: CASSLVGQDNSPLHF. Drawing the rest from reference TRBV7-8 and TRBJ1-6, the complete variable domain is GAGVSQSPRYKVAKRGQDVALRCDPISGHVSLFWYQQALGQGPEFLTYFQNEAQLDKSGLPSDRFFAERPEGSVSTLKIQRTQQEDSAVYLCASSLVGQDNSPLHFGNGTRLTVT.

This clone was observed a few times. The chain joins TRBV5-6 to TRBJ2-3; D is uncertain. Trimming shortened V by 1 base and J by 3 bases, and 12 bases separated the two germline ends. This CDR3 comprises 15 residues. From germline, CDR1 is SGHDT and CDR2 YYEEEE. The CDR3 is CASSLWATKTDTQYF. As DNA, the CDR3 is TGTGCCAGCAGCTTGTGGGCCACAAAAACAGATACGCAGTATTTT. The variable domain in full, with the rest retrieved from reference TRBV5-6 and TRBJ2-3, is DAGVTQSPTHLIKTRGQQVTLRCSPKSGHDTVSWYQQALGQGPQFIFQYYEEEERQRGNFPDRFSGHQFPNYSSELNVNALLLGDSALYLCASSLWATKTDTQYFGPGTRLTVL.

The CDR3 protein is CASSRAPDTQYF. The CDR3 DNA reads TGTGCCAGCAGTCGAGCCCCCGATACGCAGTATTTT. This chain joins TRBV11-3 and TRBJ2-3; no clear D. V lost 6 bases to trimming and J lost 6 bases, with 10 bases between them. Germline CDR1 is SGHNT and CDR2 is YENEEA. CDR3 length: 12 residues. Together with reference TRBV11-3 and TRBJ2-3, the CDR3 gives the full variable domain: EAGVVQSPRYKIIEKKQPVAFWCNPISGHNTLYWYLQNLGQGPELLIRYENEEAVDDSQLPKDRFSAERLKGVDSTLKIQPAELGDSAVYLCASSRAPDTQYFGPGTRLTVL.

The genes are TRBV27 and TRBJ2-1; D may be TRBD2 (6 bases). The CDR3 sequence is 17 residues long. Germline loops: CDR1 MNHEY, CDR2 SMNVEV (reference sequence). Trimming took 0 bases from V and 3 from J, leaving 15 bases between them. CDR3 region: CASSLSDRGLLYNEQFF. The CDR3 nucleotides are TGTGCCAGCAGTTTATCGGATCGGGGGTTACTCTACAATGAGCAGTTCTTC.

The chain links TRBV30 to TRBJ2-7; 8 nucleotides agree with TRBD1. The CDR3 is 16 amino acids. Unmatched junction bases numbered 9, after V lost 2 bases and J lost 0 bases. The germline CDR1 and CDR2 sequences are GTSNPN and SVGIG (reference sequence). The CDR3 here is CAWSPTGTGGSYEQYF. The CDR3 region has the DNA TGTGCCTGGAGTCCAACCGGGACAGGAGGCTCCTACGAGCAGTACTTC. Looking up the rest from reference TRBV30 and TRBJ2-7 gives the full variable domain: SQTIHQWPATLVQPVGSPLSLECTVEGTSNPNLYWYRQAAGRGLQLLFYSVGIGQISSEVPQNLSASRPQDRQFILSSKKLLLSDSGFYLCAWSPTGTGGSYEQYFGPGTRLTVT.

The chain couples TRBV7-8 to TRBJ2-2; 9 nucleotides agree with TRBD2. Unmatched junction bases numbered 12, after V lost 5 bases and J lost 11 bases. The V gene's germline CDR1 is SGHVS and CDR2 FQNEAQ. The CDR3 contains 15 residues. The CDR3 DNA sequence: TGTGCCAGCAGCCGAGAGGCGGGCGGGGGGGTTGAGCTGTTTTTT. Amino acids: CASSREAGGGVELFF.

For the CDR3, the DNA is TGCAGTGCTTCGGTGGACACTGAAGCTTTCTTT. It translates to CSASVDTEAFF. The V and J genes are TRBV20-1 and TRBJ1-1; D unresolved. Germline loops: CDR1 DFQATT, CDR2 SNEGSKA (reference sequence). The CDR3 is made up of 11 amino acids. V lost 5 bases to trimming and J lost 3 bases, with 7 bases between them.

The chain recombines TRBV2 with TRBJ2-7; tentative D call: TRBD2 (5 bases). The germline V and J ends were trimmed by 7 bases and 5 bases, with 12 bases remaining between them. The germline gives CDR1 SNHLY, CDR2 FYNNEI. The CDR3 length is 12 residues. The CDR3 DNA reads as TGTGCCAGCATAAGGGAGAGGAACGAGCAGTACTTC. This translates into CASIRERNEQYF.

The CDR3 loop is CASSYLSTEQETQYF. The CDR3 region has the DNA TGTGCCAGCAGTTACCTCTCGACGGAGCAAGAGACCCAGTACTTC. The V gene is TRBV28, the J gene TRBJ2-5; D gene ambiguous. V lost 4 bases and J lost 2, with 14 bases in between. Germline V gene lookup returns CDR1 MDHEN and CDR2 SYDVKM. The CDR3 has 15 amino acids.

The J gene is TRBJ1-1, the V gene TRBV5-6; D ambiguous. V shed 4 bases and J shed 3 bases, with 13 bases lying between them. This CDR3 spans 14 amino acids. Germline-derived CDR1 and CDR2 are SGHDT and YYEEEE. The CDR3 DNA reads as TGTGCCAGCAGCCCCGACGGCAGGTACACTGAAGCTTTCTTT. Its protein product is CASSPDGRYTEAFF.